The 9 T cell receptor beta chains below all came from one sample that was sequenced in a study of CD8 T cells in ankylosing spondylitis. TCRdb fed the 5' RACE reads into MiXCR, producing one record per CDR3 protein. The repertoire includes some 240,000 distinct CDR3 sequences, 18% of them detected once, and around a third sits in the top ten. The sequenced sample consisted of blood, either unsorted or a sorted T cell fraction (not recorded which). All receptors come from a male donor with ankylosing spondylitis or in good health (not recorded which).

The rearrangement uses TRBV12-3 or TRBV12-4 and TRBJ2-5; 7 nucleotides agree with TRBD1. Germline trimming cut 6 bases from V and 5 bases from J; bases unmatched to any gene: 9. This CDR3 region has 14 residues. This chain's CDR3 is CASSHRGPGETQYF. CDR3 coding DNA: TGTGCCAGCAGCCACAGGGGACCGGGCGAGACCCAGTACTTC.

The chain combines TRBV10-3 with TRBJ2-7, with TRBD1 matching 8 bases. From germline, CDR1 is ENHRY and CDR2 SYGVKD. The CDR3 spans 15 residues. The V and J ends lost 6 bases and 0 bases, in that order; junction bases with no gene match: 7. CDR3 coding DNA: TGTGCCATCAGCCCACAGGGGACAGGCTCCTACGAGCAGTACTTC. Amino acids: CAISPQGTGSYEQYF.

Many counts were recorded for this clonotype. V is TRBV7-2 and J is TRBJ2-7, with D possibly matching TRBD1 (6 bases). The V gene's germline CDR1 is SGHTA and CDR2 FQGNSA. The CDR3 totals 13 residues. Trimming stripped 1 base from V and 4 bases from J, with 8 bases between. The CDR3 DNA is TGTGCCAGCAGCTTAGGGGACACGTACGAGCAGTACTTC. Amino acids: CASSLGDTYEQYF.

This clonotype showed up just a few times. This chain connects TRBV29-1 to TRBJ2-7; D possibly corresponds to TRBD1 (6 bases). V lost 6 bases to trimming and J lost 6 bases, with 15 bases between them. The length of the CDR3 is 12 residues. Germline CDR1 is SQVTM and CDR2 is ANQGSEA. The DNA for the CDR3 is TGCAGCGTCGCTTTACAGGGATTCGAGCAGTACTTC. Its translation: CSVALQGFEQYF.

The rearrangement joins TRBV7-9 to TRBJ2-7, with 7 positions matching TRBD2. The CDR3 contains 15 residues. Germline loops: CDR1 SEHNR, CDR2 FQNEAQ (reference sequence). The V and J ends lost 4 bases and 5 bases, in that order; junction bases with no gene match: 11. CDR3 sequence (DNA): TGTGCCAGCAGCTCGTGGGGAGGGGAGGTCCACGAGCAGTACTTC. Translated: CASSSWGGEVHEQYF.

The chain couples TRBV4-1 to TRBJ1-4; 7 bases are a match to TRBD1. The CDR3 has 14 residues. The V segment lost 5 bases and the J segment 7 bases; nucleotides outside the gene matches: 7. Per the germline V gene, CDR1 is MGHRA and CDR2 is YSYEKL. In DNA, the CDR3 is TGCGCCAGCAGCAAAAAGGGGGCCGGTGAAAAACTGTTTTTT. Its protein is CASSKKGAGEKLFF.

A few counts support this clonotype. The genes are TRBV29-1 and TRBJ2-7; weak D call: TRBD2 (5 bases). Trimming pared 0 bases from V and 2 bases from J, leaving 8 bases between. Germline loops: CDR1 SQVTM, CDR2 ANQGSEA. The CDR3 is 13 amino acids. As DNA, the CDR3 is TGCAGCGTTGAAGACGGGGTCACCTACGAGCAGTACTTC. Translation gives CSVEDGVTYEQYF.

This clonotype has more than one count but fewer than ten. The chain is built from TRBV10-3 and TRBJ2-2; 14 positions match TRBD2. The germline V gene encodes CDR1 ENHRY and CDR2 SYGVKD. The CDR3 is 16 residues long. With 6 bases clipped from V and 7 bases from J, the junction kept 7 bases outside the gene matches. CDR3 in amino acids: CAIRPGTSGRIGELFF. CDR3 nucleotides: TGTGCCATCAGACCCGGGACTAGCGGGAGAATCGGGGAGCTGTTTTTT.

The V gene is TRBV7-9, the J gene TRBJ2-4; D may match TRBD1 or TRBD2 (7 bases each). CDR1 is SEHNR and CDR2 is FQNEAQ in the germline V gene (reference sequence). The V gene lost 1 base and the J gene lost 8 bases, with 21 bases spanning the gap. This CDR3 contains 17 residues. The DNA of the CDR3 is TGTGCCAGCAGCTTAGAGTGGCTAGCGGAAGGACAGGACATTCAGTACTTC. Translation: CASSLEWLAEGQDIQYF.